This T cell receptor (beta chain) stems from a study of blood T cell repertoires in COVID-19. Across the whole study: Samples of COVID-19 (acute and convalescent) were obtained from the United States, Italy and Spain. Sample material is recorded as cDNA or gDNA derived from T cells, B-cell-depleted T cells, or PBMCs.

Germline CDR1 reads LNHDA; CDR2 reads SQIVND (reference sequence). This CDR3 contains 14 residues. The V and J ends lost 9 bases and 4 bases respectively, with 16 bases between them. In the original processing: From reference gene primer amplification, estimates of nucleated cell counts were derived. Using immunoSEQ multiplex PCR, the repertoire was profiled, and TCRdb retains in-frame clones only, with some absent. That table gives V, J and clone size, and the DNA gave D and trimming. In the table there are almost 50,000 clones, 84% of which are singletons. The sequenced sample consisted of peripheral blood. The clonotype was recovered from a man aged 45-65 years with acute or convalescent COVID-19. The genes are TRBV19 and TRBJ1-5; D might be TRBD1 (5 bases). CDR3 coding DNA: TGTGCCAGCTCAACCCAGGGAAGAAATCAGCCCCAGCATTTT. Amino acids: CASSTQGRNQPQHF.